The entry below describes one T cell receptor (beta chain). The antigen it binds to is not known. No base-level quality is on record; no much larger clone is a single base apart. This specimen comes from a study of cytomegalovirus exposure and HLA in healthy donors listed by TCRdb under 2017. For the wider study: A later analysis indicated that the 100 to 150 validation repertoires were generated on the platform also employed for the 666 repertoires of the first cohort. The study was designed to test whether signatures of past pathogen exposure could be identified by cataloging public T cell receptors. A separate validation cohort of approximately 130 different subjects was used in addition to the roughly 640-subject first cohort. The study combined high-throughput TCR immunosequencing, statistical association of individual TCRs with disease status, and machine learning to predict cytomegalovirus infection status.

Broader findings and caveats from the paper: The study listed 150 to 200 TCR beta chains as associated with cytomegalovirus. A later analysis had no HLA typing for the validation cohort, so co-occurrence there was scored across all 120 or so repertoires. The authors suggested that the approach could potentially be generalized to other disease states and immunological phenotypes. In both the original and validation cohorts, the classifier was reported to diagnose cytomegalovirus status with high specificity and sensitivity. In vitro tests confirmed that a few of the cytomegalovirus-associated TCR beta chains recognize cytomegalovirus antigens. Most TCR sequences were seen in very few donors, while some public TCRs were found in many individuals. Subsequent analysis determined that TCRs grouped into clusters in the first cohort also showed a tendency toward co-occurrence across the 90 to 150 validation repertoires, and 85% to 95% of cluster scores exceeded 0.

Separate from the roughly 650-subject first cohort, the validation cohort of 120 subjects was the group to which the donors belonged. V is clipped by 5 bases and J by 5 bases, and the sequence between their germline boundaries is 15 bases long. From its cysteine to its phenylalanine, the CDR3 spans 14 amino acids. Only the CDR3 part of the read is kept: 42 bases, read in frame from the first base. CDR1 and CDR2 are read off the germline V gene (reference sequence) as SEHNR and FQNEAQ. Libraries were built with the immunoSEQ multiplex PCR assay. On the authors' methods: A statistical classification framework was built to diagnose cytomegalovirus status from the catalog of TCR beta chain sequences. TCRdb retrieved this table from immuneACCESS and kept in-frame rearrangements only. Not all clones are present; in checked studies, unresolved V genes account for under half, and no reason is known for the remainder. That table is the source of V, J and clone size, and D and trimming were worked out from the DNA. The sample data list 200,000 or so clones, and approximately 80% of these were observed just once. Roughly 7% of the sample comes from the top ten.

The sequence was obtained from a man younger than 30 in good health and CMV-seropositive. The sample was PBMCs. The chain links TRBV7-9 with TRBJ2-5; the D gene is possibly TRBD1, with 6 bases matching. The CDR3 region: CASSLRGWRETQYF. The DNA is TGTGCCAGCAGCCTAAGGGGGTGGCGGGAGACCCAGTACTTC.